The present entry profiles one T cell receptor (beta chain) with its context. Antigen unknown. Germline lookup yields CDR1 LNHNV and CDR2 YYDKDF (reference sequence). CDR3 size: 15 residues. The V end lost 1 base, the J end lost 4 bases, and 13 bases lay between the germline ends. The PCR made use of 60 Vbeta and 13 Jbeta primers. The repertoire was sequenced with immunoSEQ multiplex PCR; TCRdb's copy has only in-frame clones and lacks some. This sample's table reports about 170,000 clones. These data belong to a study of cytomegalovirus exposure and HLA in healthy donors. Overall study results and limits: TCR sequences were mostly rare, though some public TCRs occurred in many donors. An analysis was carried out later, and it reportedly showed fewer N-insertions in an Asian-associated ancestry cluster than the approximately 660-donor mean. Later analysis identified a missense DCLRE1C variant that was linked to TCR beta V- and J-gene trimming.

The origin of this receptor is a woman younger than 35 in good health and CMV-seropositive. Material for sequencing was PBMCs. The chain couples TRBV15 to TRBJ1-1; no definite D call. CDR3 protein: CATSRGEAGSTEAFF. In nucleotides, the CDR3 is TGTGCCACCAGCAGAGGGGAGGCAGGCTCCACTGAAGCTTTCTTT.